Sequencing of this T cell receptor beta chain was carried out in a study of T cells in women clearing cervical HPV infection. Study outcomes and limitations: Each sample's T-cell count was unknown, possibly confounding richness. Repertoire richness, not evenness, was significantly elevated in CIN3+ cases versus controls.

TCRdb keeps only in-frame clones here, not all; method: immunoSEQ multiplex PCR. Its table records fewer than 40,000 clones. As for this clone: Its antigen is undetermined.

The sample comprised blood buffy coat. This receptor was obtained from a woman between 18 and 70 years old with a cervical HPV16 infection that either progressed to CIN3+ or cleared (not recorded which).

The CDR3 bases that were read are TGCAGTGTATGGACAGGGGTTCGGAATGAG. It specifies CSVWTGVRNE. The whole CDR3 reads CSVWTGVRNEQFF. The V gene is TRBV20-1, the J gene TRBJ2-1, with TRBD1 matching 9 bases. The read is 3 residues too short to cover the CDR3 end, so that end is filled in from the germline J gene. J gave up 7 bases and V 7 bases, and 8 bases lay outside the gene matches. Per the germline V gene, CDR1 is DFQATT and CDR2 is SNEGSKA (reference sequence). CDR3 length: 13 amino acids.